These 13 T cell receptor beta chains came from one sample sequenced in a study of post-analysis software for immune sequencing data. Notes on the study in general: Higher frequency in patients than in controls was seen for about 5 TRBV segments, with TRBV5-6, TRBV5-1 and TRBV20-1 among them.

Researchers reported that TCR beta cDNA libraries carried unique molecular identifiers. TCRdb re-analysed the PCR reads in MiXCR, keeping a single row per CDR3 protein. The repertoire holds hundreds of thousands of distinct CDR3 sequences, with about 50% as singletons. These TCRs' antigens remain unknown. Sequencing input: blood. The receptors were gathered from a girl under 18 with multiple sclerosis.

V and J are TRBV12-3 or TRBV12-4 and TRBJ2-1; 12 bases are shared with TRBD2. The CDR3 consists of 13 residues. V lost 5 bases, J lost 12 bases, and 5 bases stayed unmatched. The CDR3 reads CASSRLAGEAQFF. The CDR3 DNA is TGTGCCAGCAGTCGACTAGCGGGAGAAGCGCAGTTCTTC.

V is TRBV29-1 and J is TRBJ2-1; D gene uncertain. V was cut by 4 bases and J by 6 bases, with 16 bases left in between. CDR3 size: 14 residues. CDR1 is SQVTM and CDR2 is ANQGSEA in the germline V gene. The CDR3 spells CSVGYSLGSNEQFF. CDR3 DNA: TGCAGCGTTGGGTACTCTCTAGGTTCCAATGAGCAGTTCTTC.

The chain combines TRBV9 with TRBJ2-1, with D perhaps TRBD2 (6 bases). V lost 4 bases to trimming and J lost 4 bases, with 18 bases between them. This CDR3 comprises 16 residues. Per the germline V gene, CDR1 is SGDLS and CDR2 is YYNGEE. The CDR3 sequence is CASSLGGRQPYNEQFF. The CDR3, as DNA: TGTGCCAGCAGCCTGGGAGGACGGCAACCGTACAATGAGCAGTTCTTC.

V is TRBV14 and J is TRBJ2-4; 7 nucleotides agree with TRBD1. With 4 bases clipped from V and 4 bases from J, the junction kept 13 bases outside the gene matches. This CDR3 contains 17 residues. Germline lookup yields CDR1 SGHDN and CDR2 FVKESK. CDR3 loop: CASSPGQRMGLKNIQYF. CDR3 nucleotide sequence: TGTGCCAGCAGCCCGGGACAGCGGATGGGCCTTAAAAACATTCAGTACTTC.

The chain links TRBV11-2 to TRBJ2-5, with D possibly matching TRBD2 (5 bases). The J call is doubtful: the DNA matches TRBJ2-7 better. From germline, CDR1 is SGHAT and CDR2 FQNNGV. This CDR3 is 10 amino acids long. In DNA, the CDR3 is TGTGCCAGCGGAGGCGCCGAGCAGTACTTC. It yields the protein CASGGAEQYF.

This clonotype has just one count. V is TRBV6-5 and J is TRBJ1-2, with no clear D. V lost 6 bases and J 8 bases, leaving 13 bases between the germline ends. CDR1 and CDR2 from the germline V gene are MNHEY and SVGAGI. The CDR3 has 12 amino acids. CDR3 nucleotide sequence: TGTGCCAGCAGGAGGAGGGATGGGGGCTACACCTTC. This gives the protein CASRRRDGGYTF.

This clonotype has a handful of counts. The rearrangement uses TRBV6-5 and TRBJ2-1; 10 bases are shared with TRBD1. The CDR3 loop spans 15 amino acids. Germline lookup yields CDR1 MNHEY and CDR2 SVGAGI. The V segment lost 6 bases and the J segment 2 bases; nucleotides outside the gene matches: 4. The CDR3 loop is CASSPTGGPYNEQFF. For the CDR3, the DNA is TGTGCCAGCAGCCCGACAGGGGGCCCCTACAATGAGCAGTTCTTC.

This rearrangement joins TRBV5-6 to TRBJ1-1, with TRBD1 identical over 7 bases. Unmatched junction bases numbered 9, after V lost 7 bases and J lost 6 bases. Germline CDR1 and CDR2: SGHDT and YYEEEE. The CDR3 extends over 13 amino acids. Here the CDR3 reads CASETGPRAEAFF. The CDR3 DNA reads as TGTGCCAGCGAGACAGGGCCCCGAGCTGAAGCTTTCTTT.

This clonotype was picked up a small number of times. The chain couples TRBV15 to TRBJ2-7; D ambiguous. Per the germline V gene, CDR1 is LNHNV and CDR2 is YYDKDF (reference sequence). The CDR3 length is 14 residues. The V gene lost 1 base and the J gene lost 1 base, with 8 bases spanning the gap. The CDR3 region is CATSRGPGSYEQYF. The CDR3 DNA follows: TGTGCCACCAGCAGAGGCCCAGGTTCCTACGAGCAGTACTTC.

This clonotype was recorded a few times. The rearrangement links TRBV20-1 to TRBJ2-7, with 8 bases lining up with TRBD2. In germline, CDR1 is DFQATT, CDR2 SNEGSKA (reference sequence). CDR3 length: 13 amino acids. V lost 3 bases to trimming and J lost 4 bases; unmatched junction nucleotides: 5. CDR3 nucleotide sequence: TGCAGTGCTAGGGGTAGCGGGGAATACGAGCAGTACTTC. It codes for CSARGSGEYEQYF.

This clonotype came up many times. This chain connects TRBV15 to TRBJ2-3; tentatively, D is TRBD2 (5 bases). CDR1 LNHNV and CDR2 YYDKDF come from the germline V gene (reference sequence). The ends were cut back, 4 bases at V and 0 bases at J, with 23 bases in the middle. CDR3 length: 19 residues. Here the CDR3 reads CATSTRDRHSYSSTDTQYF. CDR3 in DNA: TGTGCCACCAGCACGAGGGATCGCCACTCTTACTCTAGCACAGATACGCAGTATTTT.

The V gene is TRBV28, the J gene TRBJ1-5, with 8 bases aligning to TRBD1. This CDR3 has 17 amino acids. Germline CDR1 and CDR2: MDHEN and SYDVKM. V trimming: 2 bases; J trimming: 0 bases; junction bases outside the gene matches: 6. CDR3 loop: CASSLPTDRASNQPQHF. CDR3 coding DNA: TGTGCCAGCAGTTTACCAACGGACAGGGCTAGCAATCAGCCCCAGCATTTT.

The chain uses TRBV5-1 and TRBJ2-7, with D possibly called TRBD1 or TRBD2 (5 bases each). Trimming removed 3 bases at V and 3 bases at J, with 22 bases between. CDR1 is SGHRS, CDR2 YFSETQ, per germline. CDR3 size: 17 residues. CDR3 DNA: TGCGCCAGCAGCTCCCGTTTCCCCGGGACGGTAAGCTACGAGCAGTACTTC. As protein: CASSSRFPGTVSYEQYF.